Following are 12 T cell receptor beta chains from one sample sequenced in a study of neurological immune-mediated disorders. MiXCR, run by TCRdb on the 5' RACE reads, gives a single entry per CDR3 protein. The sample lists 65,000 to 95,000 distinct CDR3 sequences, less than 5.5% occurring once. Sequencing was performed on PBMCs. Source of these receptors: a woman younger than 45 with multiple sclerosis.

The chain uses TRBV28 and TRBJ1-5; D unresolved. Trimming shortened V by 7 bases and J by 5 bases, and 15 bases separated the two germline ends. This CDR3 is 14 amino acids long. The V gene's germline CDR1 is MDHEN and CDR2 SYDVKM. The CDR3 nucleotides are TGTGCCAGCAAGGGCTCTCAGGCCTATCAGCCCCAGCATTTT. This codes for CASKGSQAYQPQHF. Full variable domain (remainder filled in from reference TRBV28 and TRBJ1-5): DVKVTQSSRYLVKRTGEKVFLECVQDMDHENMFWYRQDPGLGLRLIYFSYDVKMKEKGDIPEGYSVSREKKERFSLILESASTNQTSMYLCASKGSQAYQPQHFGDGTRLSIL.

This clonotype was seen many times. CDR3 bases: TGTGCCAGCAACAACTATGCGGGACAGGGAGAGACCCAGTACTTC. As protein: CASNNYAGQGETQYF. V is TRBV28 and J is TRBJ2-5; 9 bases match TRBD1. J lost 4 bases, V lost 7 bases, and 10 bases had no gene match. The CDR3 length is 15 residues. Per germline, CDR1 MDHEN and CDR2 SYDVKM.

This clonotype was seen ten or more times. The rearrangement links TRBV28 to TRBJ1-3; the D is unclear. From germline, CDR1 is MDHEN and CDR2 SYDVKM. CDR3 length: 12 amino acids. V was shortened by 3 bases and J by 5 bases, with 5 bases between the two germline ends. The CDR3: CASSFERNTIYF. As DNA, the CDR3 is TGTGCCAGCAGTTTTGAACGAAACACCATATATTTT.

This clonotype was counted ten times or more. The chain combines TRBV20-1 with TRBJ2-1; D possibly uses TRBD1 or TRBD2 (5 bases each). The germline V gene has CDR1 DFQATT and CDR2 SNEGSKA (reference sequence). V shed 6 bases and J shed 6 bases, with 12 bases lying between them. The CDR3 consists of 12 residues. The DNA for the CDR3 is TGCAGTGCCACCCCGGGGCTCAATGAGCAGTTCTTC. Its protein product is CSATPGLNEQFF.

This clonotype was recorded many times. This chain connects TRBV15 to TRBJ1-1; 7 bases match TRBD1. Germline V gene sequence: CDR1 LNHNV, CDR2 YYDKDF (reference sequence). The V segment lost 5 bases and the J segment 7 bases; nucleotides outside the gene matches: 10. The CDR3 runs to 14 residues. The CDR3 spells CATSGATGAGEAFF. For the CDR3, the DNA is TGTGCCACCAGCGGAGCCACAGGGGCGGGTGAAGCTTTCTTT.

This clonotype came up many times. The chain employs TRBV28 and TRBJ1-5; 9 bases map to TRBD1. The germline V gene has CDR1 MDHEN and CDR2 SYDVKM. This CDR3 comprises 15 residues. The V and J ends lost 4 bases and 6 bases, in that order; junction bases with no gene match: 7. This CDR3 reads CASSSGTGIRQPQHF. The DNA for the CDR3 is TGTGCCAGCAGTTCGGGGACAGGGATCCGTCAGCCCCAGCATTTT. Together with reference TRBV28 and TRBJ1-5, the CDR3 gives the full variable domain: DVKVTQSSRYLVKRTGEKVFLECVQDMDHENMFWYRQDPGLGLRLIYFSYDVKMKEKGDIPEGYSVSREKKERFSLILESASTNQTSMYLCASSSGTGIRQPQHFGDGTRLSIL.

This clonotype was seen repeatedly, ten times or more. The J gene is TRBJ2-3, the V gene TRBV5-1; D is ambiguous. Germline CDR1 is SGHRS and CDR2 is YFSETQ. The V end lost 6 bases, the J end lost 0 bases, and 8 bases lay between the germline ends. This CDR3 is built from 13 residues. This chain's CDR3 is CASKSTSTDTQYF. The DNA for the CDR3 is TGCGCCAGCAAATCTACTAGCACAGATACGCAGTATTTT.

On this clonotype: This may be a read error, as it is one base from a much larger clone. This chain links TRBV10-3 with TRBJ2-6, with 7 positions matching TRBD1. CDR1 is ENHRY and CDR2 is SYGVKD in the germline V gene. The CDR3 is 17 amino acids. Here the CDR3 reads CAISGYRGDSGAKVLTF. In nucleotides, the CDR3 is TGTGCCATCAGTGGTTACAGGGGAGATTCTGGGGCCAAAGTCCTGACTTTC.

This clonotype was detected ten times or more. The chain carries TRBV3-1 and TRBJ2-7; no reliable D call. This CDR3 has 13 residues. V shed 4 bases and J shed 1 base, with 8 bases lying between them. CDR1 is LGHDT and CDR2 is YNNKEL in the germline V gene (reference sequence). For the CDR3, the DNA is TGTGCCAGCAGCCTGCTAAGGTCCTACGAGCAGTACTTC. Translating it yields CASSLLRSYEQYF.

This clonotype was counted only a few times. J is TRBJ1-4 and V is TRBV7-9, with D uncertain. CDR3 size: 16 residues. From germline, CDR1 is SEHNR and CDR2 FQNEAQ (reference sequence). V gave up 5 bases and J gave up 2 bases, with 15 bases separating them. CDR3 nucleotides: TGTGCCAGCAGCGTCCGAGGCGGAGGGACTAATGAAAAACTGTTTTTT. Residues: CASSVRGGGTNEKLFF. The full variable domain, in which reference TRBV7-9 and TRBJ1-4 provide the parts outside the CDR3, is DTGVSQNPRHKITKRGQNVTFRCDPISEHNRLYWYRQTLGQGPEFLTYFQNEAQLEKSRLLSDRFSAERPKGSFSTLEIQRTEQGDSAMYLCASSVRGGGTNEKLFFGSGTQLSVL.

The rearrangement uses TRBV3-1 and TRBJ2-7; D not certain. V lost 1 base, J lost 4 bases, and 8 bases lay in between. The CDR3 extends over 13 amino acids. Germline V lookup: CDR1 LGHDT, CDR2 YNNKEL (reference sequence). As DNA, the CDR3 is TGTGCCAGCAGCCAAGGTAACGGGTACGAGCAGTACTTC. Translated: CASSQGNGYEQYF.

This clonotype has at least ten counts. The chain combines TRBV24-1 with TRBJ2-1, with a weak D call TRBD2 (6 bases). Deletions cut 4 bases from V and 6 bases from J, with 18 bases between. There are 16 residues in the CDR3. Germline CDR1 KGHDR, CDR2 SFDVKD. CDR3 in DNA: TGTGCCACCAGTGACCCGCGGGAACTCCGGGGCAATGAGCAGTTCTTC. It yields the protein CATSDPRELRGNEQFF.